The clone carrying this TCR beta chain was found once. The antigen is unknown. Germline V gives CDR1 KGHSH, CDR2 LQKENI. The CDR3 contains 13 residues. The V gene end was trimmed by 3 bases and the J gene end by 10 bases; junction bases not matched to a gene: 8. The RNA, about 0.45 to 1 ug, was put through reverse transcription using random hexamers. TCR beta CDR3 was amplified by immunoSEQ covering 54 Vbeta and 13 Jbeta. A single record per CDR3 protein comes from TCRdb applying MiXCR to the immunoSEQ multiplex PCR reads. The sample carries 130,000 to 150,000 distinct CDR3 sequences, approximately 93% recorded once. The sample originates from a study of CD8 T cells in Susac syndrome. Study conclusions and caveats: Regarding the TCR sequencing and HLA analysis, the study admitted that a relatively small number of individuals were involved.

It was healthy donors who served as the controls, matched for age and sex. J is TRBJ1-2 and V is TRBV18; 7 nucleotides line up with TRBD1. Sequenced material: CD4+ T cells from PBMCs. This TCR came from a human donor in good health. The CDR3 nucleotides are TGTGCCAGCTCACCCAACAGGGGATGGGACTACACCTTC. Its translation is CASSPNRGWDYTF.